This is a list of T cell receptor beta chains from one sample in a study of blood T cell repertoires in COVID-19. Profiled with immunoSEQ multiplex PCR; TCRdb holds only in-frame clones, not every one. The table lists a few hundred thousand clones, 80% to 90% of them singletons, with about 7.8% in the top ten. The sample consisted of peripheral blood. These TCRs come from a woman aged 45-65 years who had recovered from COVID-19. The CDR3 runs from the conserved cysteine through the conserved F or W. Fields, in order: V gene, D gene, clone size, J gene, CDR3 protein, CDR3 DNA. D genes are given only for firm matches. Size tells how often a clone was seen (once, few, many) or the class of an expanded clone, and some rows leave it out.

V gene: TRBV19
D gene: NA
clone size: NA
J gene: TRBJ1-3
CDR3 protein: CASSFDRASGNTIYF
CDR3 DNA: TGTGCCAGTAGTTTTGACAGAGCCTCTGGAAACACCATATATTTT

V gene: TRBV6-6
D gene: TRBD2
clone size: NA
J gene: TRBJ2-5
CDR3 protein: CASSHPGGPWETQYF
CDR3 DNA: TGTGCCAGCAGTCACCCGGGAGGGCCGTGGGAGACCCAGTACTTC

V gene: TRBV7-9
D gene: NA
clone size: NA
J gene: TRBJ2-1
CDR3 protein: CASSRSVRDNEQFF
CDR3 DNA: TGTGCCAGCAGCCGTTCGGTCCGGGACAATGAGCAGTTCTTC

V gene: TRBV30
D gene: NA
clone size: NA
J gene: TRBJ1-1
CDR3 protein: CAWSVGGGTEAFF
CDR3 DNA: TGTGCCTGGAGTGTTGGCGGGGGGACTGAAGCTTTCTTT

V gene: TRBV6-5
D gene: TRBD2
clone size: NA
J gene: TRBJ2-1
CDR3 protein: CASTRTSGSGNEQFF
CDR3 DNA: TGTGCCAGCACAAGGACTAGCGGGAGTGGCAATGAGCAGTTCTTC

V gene: TRBV27
D gene: TRBD1
clone size: NA
J gene: TRBJ1-2
CDR3 protein: CASRALDRGGGYTF
CDR3 DNA: TGTGCCAGCAGGGCCTTGGACAGGGGAGGTGGCTACACCTTC

V gene: TRBV6-5
D gene: TRBD2
clone size: NA
J gene: TRBJ2-7
CDR3 protein: CASTGLAPYF
CDR3 DNA: TGTGCCAGCACAGGACTAGCACCCTACTTC

V gene: TRBV28
D gene: TRBD1
clone size: NA
J gene: TRBJ1-5
CDR3 protein: CASSPTGQGFQPQHF
CDR3 DNA: TGTGCCAGCAGTCCCACGGGACAGGGTTTTCAGCCCCAGCATTTT

V gene: TRBV27
D gene: TRBD1
clone size: once
J gene: TRBJ1-2
CDR3 protein: CASSSTYRGRGYTF
CDR3 DNA: TGTGCCAGCAGTTCTACATACAGGGGGCGAGGCTACACCTTC

V gene: TRBV28
D gene: NA
clone size: once
J gene: TRBJ1-2
CDR3 protein: CASRVEGTYGYTF
CDR3 DNA: TGTGCCAGCAGAGTGGAGGGGACCTATGGCTACACCTTC

V gene: TRBV12-3/TRBV12-4
D gene: NA
clone size: NA
J gene: TRBJ1-5
CDR3 protein: CASSFENQPQHF
CDR3 DNA: TGTGCCAGCAGTTTTGAGAATCAGCCCCAGCATTTT

V gene: TRBV28
D gene: NA
clone size: NA
J gene: TRBJ2-7
CDR3 protein: CASSFPAQGGYEQYF
CDR3 DNA: TGTGCCAGCAGTTTTCCCGCGCAGGGAGGCTACGAGCAGTACTTC

V gene: TRBV29-1
D gene: NA
clone size: NA
J gene: TRBJ2-5
CDR3 protein: CSVEVTASKETQYF
CDR3 DNA: TGCAGCGTTGAAGTGACTGCCTCCAAAGAGACCCAGTACTTC

V gene: TRBV5-1
D gene: NA
clone size: NA
J gene: TRBJ2-7
CDR3 protein: CASSPSMAYEQYF
CDR3 DNA: TGCGCCAGCAGCCCCTCTATGGCCTACGAGCAGTACTTC

V gene: TRBV15
D gene: NA
clone size: NA
J gene: TRBJ2-2
CDR3 protein: CATSNARGPGTGELFF
CDR3 DNA: TGTGCCACCAGCAACGCGCGGGGTCCGGGCACCGGGGAGCTGTTTTTT

V gene: TRBV2
D gene: NA
clone size: NA
J gene: TRBJ1-6
CDR3 protein: CASTRDSNSPLHF
CDR3 DNA: TGTGCCAGCACCAGAGACAGTAATTCACCCCTCCACTTT

V gene: TRBV27
D gene: TRBD1
clone size: NA
J gene: TRBJ2-7
CDR3 protein: CASRTGQGVHEQYF
CDR3 DNA: TGTGCCAGCAGAACGGGACAGGGGGTTCACGAGCAGTACTTC

V gene: TRBV6-5
D gene: NA
clone size: NA
J gene: TRBJ2-7
CDR3 protein: CASSYPQGGWEYF
CDR3 DNA: TGTGCCAGCAGTTACCCGCAGGGGGGTTGGGAGTACTTC

V gene: TRBV29-1
D gene: TRBD1
clone size: NA
J gene: TRBJ2-3
CDR3 protein: CSLRTGQTDTQYF
CDR3 DNA: TGCAGCCTACGGACAGGGCAAACAGATACGCAGTATTTT

V gene: TRBV29-1
D gene: TRBD2
clone size: NA
J gene: TRBJ2-7
CDR3 protein: CSVGTSSNEQYF
CDR3 DNA: TGCAGCGTCGGGACTAGCTCGAACGAGCAGTACTTC

V gene: TRBV5-1
D gene: NA
clone size: NA
J gene: TRBJ2-2
CDR3 protein: CASSEGGVGELFF
CDR3 DNA: TGCGCCAGCAGCGAAGGGGGAGTCGGGGAGCTGTTTTTT

V gene: TRBV19
D gene: NA
clone size: NA
J gene: TRBJ1-5
CDR3 protein: CASSIRVSNQPQHF
CDR3 DNA: TGTGCCAGTAGTATTCGGGTTAGCAATCAGCCCCAGCATTTT

V gene: TRBV5-4
D gene: TRBD2
clone size: once
J gene: TRBJ2-2
CDR3 protein: CASSPPTSGMNTGELFF
CDR3 DNA: TGTGCCAGCAGCCCCCCGACTAGCGGGATGAACACCGGGGAGCTGTTTTTT

V gene: TRBV6-6
D gene: NA
clone size: NA
J gene: TRBJ2-5
CDR3 protein: CASRKTAGETQYF
CDR3 DNA: TGTGCCAGCAGGAAGACAGCAGGGGAGACCCAGTACTTC

V gene: TRBV5-1
D gene: TRBD1
clone size: NA
J gene: TRBJ1-6
CDR3 protein: CASSLTGVVNSPLHF
CDR3 DNA: TGCGCCAGCAGCTTGACAGGGGTGGTAAATTCACCCCTCCACTTT

V gene: TRBV27
D gene: NA
clone size: NA
J gene: TRBJ2-7
CDR3 protein: CASSLLAVPYEQYF
CDR3 DNA: TGTGCCAGCAGTTTGTTAGCGGTCCCCTACGAGCAGTACTTC

V gene: TRBV15
D gene: TRBD1
clone size: NA
J gene: TRBJ1-5
CDR3 protein: CATSVDRGHQPQHF
CDR3 DNA: TGTGCCACCAGCGTCGACAGGGGGCATCAGCCCCAGCATTTT

V gene: TRBV19
D gene: NA
clone size: NA
J gene: TRBJ1-3
CDR3 protein: CASISGRAGNTIYF
CDR3 DNA: TGTGCCAGTATATCGGGCAGGGCTGGAAACACCATATATTTT

V gene: TRBV18
D gene: NA
clone size: NA
J gene: TRBJ2-3
CDR3 protein: CASSNPGETDTQYF
CDR3 DNA: TGTGCCAGCTCAAATCCGGGAGAAACAGATACGCAGTATTTT

V gene: TRBV30
D gene: NA
clone size: NA
J gene: TRBJ1-5
CDR3 protein: CAWSPNYLNQPQHF
CDR3 DNA: TGTGCCTGGAGTCCGAATTACTTGAATCAGCCCCAGCATTTT

V gene: TRBV19
D gene: NA
clone size: NA
J gene: TRBJ2-2
CDR3 protein: CASSWVLGPTNTGELFF
CDR3 DNA: TGTGCCAGTAGTTGGGTTTTGGGCCCCACGAACACCGGGGAGCTGTTTTTT

V gene: TRBV6-6
D gene: NA
clone size: once
J gene: TRBJ1-5
CDR3 protein: CASRPGQYSNQPQHF
CDR3 DNA: TGTGCCAGCAGGCCCGGACAGTATAGCAATCAGCCCCAGCATTTT

V gene: TRBV18
D gene: TRBD1
clone size: NA
J gene: TRBJ1-2
CDR3 protein: CASSPDRGYGYTF
CDR3 DNA: TGTGCCAGCTCACCTGACAGGGGGTATGGCTACACCTTC

V gene: TRBV11-2
D gene: TRBD1
clone size: NA
J gene: TRBJ2-7
CDR3 protein: CASSPVPGQGWQYF
CDR3 DNA: TGTGCCAGCAGCCCAGTCCCGGGACAGGGGTGGCAGTACTTC

V gene: TRBV6-1
D gene: TRBD1
clone size: few
J gene: TRBJ1-3
CDR3 protein: CASSDTGGSGNTIYF
CDR3 DNA: TGTGCCAGCAGTGATACAGGGGGCTCTGGAAACACCATATATTTT

V gene: TRBV5-6
D gene: TRBD1
clone size: NA
J gene: TRBJ2-5
CDR3 protein: CASSFYIWDRGKETQYF
CDR3 DNA: TGTGCCAGCAGCTTTTATATCTGGGACAGGGGGAAAGAGACCCAGTACTTC

V gene: TRBV5-1
D gene: NA
clone size: once
J gene: TRBJ2-6
CDR3 protein: CASSLGAFTGSGANVLTF
CDR3 DNA: TGCGCCAGCAGCTTGGGCGCATTTACAGGGTCTGGGGCCAACGTCCTGACTTTC

V gene: TRBV5-5
D gene: NA
clone size: once
J gene: TRBJ1-1
CDR3 protein: CASSLAVRDTEAFF
CDR3 DNA: TGTGCCAGCAGCTTGGCCGTGCGGGACACTGAAGCTTTCTTT

V gene: TRBV28
D gene: NA
clone size: NA
J gene: TRBJ2-7
CDR3 protein: CASTPSGYEQYF
CDR3 DNA: TGTGCCAGCACCCCGTCCGGCTACGAGCAGTACTTC

V gene: TRBV5-1
D gene: TRBD1
clone size: NA
J gene: TRBJ1-5
CDR3 protein: CASSFGLTGDQPQHF
CDR3 DNA: TGCGCCAGCAGCTTTGGGCTGACAGGGGATCAGCCCCAGCATTTT

V gene: TRBV5-1
D gene: TRBD1
clone size: NA
J gene: TRBJ1-1
CDR3 protein: CASSTQGQGMSEAFF
CDR3 DNA: TGCGCCAGCAGCACCCAGGGACAGGGTATGTCTGAAGCTTTCTTT

V gene: TRBV6-6
D gene: NA
clone size: NA
J gene: TRBJ1-6
CDR3 protein: CASSSSGDNLHF
CDR3 DNA: TGTGCCAGCAGTTCGTCAGGGGACAACCTCCACTTT

V gene: TRBV6-1
D gene: NA
clone size: NA
J gene: TRBJ1-5
CDR3 protein: CASSESLSGQPQHF
CDR3 DNA: TGTGCCAGCAGTGAGTCATTATCGGGGCAGCCCCAGCATTTT

V gene: TRBV24-1
D gene: NA
clone size: NA
J gene: TRBJ2-5
CDR3 protein: CATSDFGGEETQYF
CDR3 DNA: TGTGCCACCAGTGATTTCGGCGGGGAAGAGACCCAGTACTTC

V gene: TRBV19
D gene: TRBD2
clone size: NA
J gene: TRBJ2-7
CDR3 protein: CASSNTGTGGYEQYF
CDR3 DNA: TGTGCCAGTAGTAATACCGGGACGGGAGGCTACGAGCAGTACTTC

V gene: TRBV7-6
D gene: TRBD1
clone size: NA
J gene: TRBJ1-4
CDR3 protein: CASSPSRTGSNEKLFF
CDR3 DNA: TGTGCCAGCAGCCCGAGCCGGACAGGGTCCAATGAAAAACTGTTTTTT

V gene: TRBV10-2
D gene: TRBD2
clone size: few
J gene: TRBJ2-1
CDR3 protein: CASSEIFSGGFGYNEQFF
CDR3 DNA: TGCGCCAGCAGTGAAATCTTTAGCGGGGGGTTCGGCTACAATGAGCAGTTCTTC

V gene: TRBV3-1/TRBV3-2
D gene: NA
clone size: NA
J gene: TRBJ2-7
CDR3 protein: CASSQGRTETYEQYF
CDR3 DNA: TGTGCCAGCAGCCAAGGGAGGACAGAGACCTACGAGCAGTACTTC

V gene: TRBV3-1/TRBV3-2
D gene: TRBD2
clone size: few
J gene: TRBJ2-2
CDR3 protein: CASRSGENTGELFF
CDR3 DNA: TGTGCCAGCAGGAGCGGGGAGAACACCGGGGAGCTGTTTTTT

V gene: TRBV27
D gene: TRBD1
clone size: NA
J gene: TRBJ1-1
CDR3 protein: CAVPLGQGRGAFF
CDR3 DNA: TGTGCCGTCCCCCTGGGACAGGGCCGAGGGGCTTTCTTT